What follows describes a single T cell receptor (beta chain). Its target is unknown. The method was immunoSEQ multiplex PCR; TCRdb's version includes in-frame clones alone and lacks a portion of them. The repertoire has roughly 7,100 clones, roughly 80% of them found once; the top ten carry more than 7%. V trimming: 6 bases; J trimming: 7 bases; junction bases outside the gene matches: 6. The CDR3 totals 14 residues. CDR1 and CDR2 from the germline V gene are SQVTM and ANQGSEA. This record comes from a study of tumor-infiltrating lymphocytes in localized non-small cell lung cancer. Study-level findings and limits: Only some patients had TCR sequencing, depending on available tissue. Different pieces of the same tissue were used for each assay. Recurrence-free survival showed no association with tumor T-cell fraction. No T-cell fraction difference was seen between IM1 and IM2 tumors.

The TCR was taken from a human donor with non-small cell lung cancer. This chain links TRBV29-1 with TRBJ2-3; 14 bases align to TRBD2. Input material: lung tumor tissue. The CDR3 loop reads CSVDGTSGSYTQYF. CDR3 coding DNA: TGCAGCGTAGACGGGACTAGCGGGAGTTATACGCAGTATTTT.